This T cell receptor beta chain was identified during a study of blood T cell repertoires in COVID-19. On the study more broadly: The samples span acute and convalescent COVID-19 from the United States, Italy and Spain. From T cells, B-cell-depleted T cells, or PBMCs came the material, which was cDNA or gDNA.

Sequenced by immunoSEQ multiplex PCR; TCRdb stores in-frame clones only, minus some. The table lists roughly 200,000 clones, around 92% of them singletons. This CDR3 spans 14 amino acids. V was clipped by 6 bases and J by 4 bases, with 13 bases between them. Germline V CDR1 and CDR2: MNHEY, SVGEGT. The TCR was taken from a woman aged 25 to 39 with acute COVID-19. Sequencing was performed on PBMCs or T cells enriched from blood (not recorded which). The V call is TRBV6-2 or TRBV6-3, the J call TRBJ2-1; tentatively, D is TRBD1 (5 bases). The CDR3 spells CASSPVRQYNEQFF. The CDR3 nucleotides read TGTGCCAGCAGCCCAGTAAGACAGTACAATGAGCAGTTCTTC.